A selection of T cell receptor beta chains follows, all from one sample in a study of liver allograft versus peripheral blood T cells. TCRdb reprocessed the reads with MiXCR, giving one entry per CDR3 protein. This sample's table reports several distinct CDR3 sequences. The receptors derive from a human patient who had a liver transplant. These T cells may partly come from the graft donor. CDR3s include the opening cysteine and the closing phenylalanine or tryptophan. The order of the fields is D gene, J gene, V gene, clone size, CDR3 protein, CDR3 DNA. A D gene is named only where the DNA matches it firmly. Sizes are listed as once, few, many, or a class for an expanded clone.

TRBD1	TRBJ1-5	TRBV19	hyperexpanded	CASRKLTGGDQPQHF	TGTGCCAGTAGGAAACTAACAGGGGGCGATCAGCCCCAGCATTTT
TRBD2	TRBJ2-1	TRBV6-5	hyperexpanded	CASSPLFGGGPKYEQFF	TGTGCCAGCAGCCCCCTTTTTGGGGGAGGGCCTAAGTATGAGCAGTTCTTC
NA	TRBJ2-7	TRBV7-2	hyperexpanded	CASSLDRREQYF	TGTGCCAGCAGCCTAGACCGGAGAGAGCAGTACTTC
NA	TRBJ1-2	TRBV15	hyperexpanded	CATSRSGRYGYTF	TGTGCCACCAGCAGATCGGGACGGTATGGCTACACCTTC